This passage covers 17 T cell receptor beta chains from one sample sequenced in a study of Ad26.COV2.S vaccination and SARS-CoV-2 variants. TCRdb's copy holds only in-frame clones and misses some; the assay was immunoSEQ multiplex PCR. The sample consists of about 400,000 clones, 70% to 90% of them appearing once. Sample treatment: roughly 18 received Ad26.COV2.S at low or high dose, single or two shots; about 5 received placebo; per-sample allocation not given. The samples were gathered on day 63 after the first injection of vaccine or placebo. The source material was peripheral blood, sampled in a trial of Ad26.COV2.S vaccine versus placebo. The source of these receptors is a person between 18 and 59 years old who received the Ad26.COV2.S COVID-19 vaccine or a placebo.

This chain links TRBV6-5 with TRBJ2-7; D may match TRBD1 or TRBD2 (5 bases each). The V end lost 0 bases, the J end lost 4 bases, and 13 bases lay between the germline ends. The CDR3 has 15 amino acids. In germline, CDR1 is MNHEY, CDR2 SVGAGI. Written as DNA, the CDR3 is TGTGCCAGCAGTTACTCGGGACGGGGTGGGTACGAGCAGTACTTC. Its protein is CASSYSGRGGYEQYF.

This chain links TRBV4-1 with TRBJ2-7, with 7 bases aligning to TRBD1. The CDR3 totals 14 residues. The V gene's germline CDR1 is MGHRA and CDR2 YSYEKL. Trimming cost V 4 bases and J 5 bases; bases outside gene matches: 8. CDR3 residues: CASSLRDRRNEQYF. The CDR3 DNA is TGCGCCAGCAGCCTTCGGGACAGACGGAACGAGCAGTACTTC.

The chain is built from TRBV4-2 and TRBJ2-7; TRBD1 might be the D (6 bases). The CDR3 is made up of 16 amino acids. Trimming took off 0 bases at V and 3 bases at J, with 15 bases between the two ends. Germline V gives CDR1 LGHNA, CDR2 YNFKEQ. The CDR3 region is CASSQEQTGLVYEQYF. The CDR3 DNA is TGTGCCAGCAGCCAAGAACAAACAGGGTTGGTCTACGAGCAGTACTTC.

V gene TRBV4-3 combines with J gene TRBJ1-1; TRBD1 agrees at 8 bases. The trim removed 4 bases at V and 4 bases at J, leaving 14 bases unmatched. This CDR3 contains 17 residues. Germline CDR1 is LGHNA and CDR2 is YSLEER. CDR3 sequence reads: CASSLRYWTGRVTEAFF. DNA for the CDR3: TGCGCCAGCAGCCTCCGCTACTGGACAGGGCGGGTCACTGAAGCTTTCTTT.

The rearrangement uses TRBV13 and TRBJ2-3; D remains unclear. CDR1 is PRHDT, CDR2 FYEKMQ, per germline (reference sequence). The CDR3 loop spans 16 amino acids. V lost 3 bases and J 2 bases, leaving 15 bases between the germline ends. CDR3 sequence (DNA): TGTGCCAGCAGCTTTGTTAAGGGCAGAATCACAGATACGCAGTATTTT. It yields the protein CASSFVKGRITDTQYF.

CDR3 nucleotides: TGTGCCAGCAGTGACGGACGATACCAGCCCCAGCATTTT. As protein: CASSDGRYQPQHF. The chain recombines TRBV6-2 or TRBV6-3 with TRBJ1-5; D is undetermined. Trimming removed 5 bases at V and 7 bases at J, with 12 bases between. This CDR3 has 13 residues. Germline V lookup: CDR1 MNHEY, CDR2 SVGEGT.

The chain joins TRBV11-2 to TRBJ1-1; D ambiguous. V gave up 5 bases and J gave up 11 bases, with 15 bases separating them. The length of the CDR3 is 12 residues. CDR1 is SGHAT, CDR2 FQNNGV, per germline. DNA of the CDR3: TGTGCCAGCAGCCGGAATCAGGACGAGGCTTTCTTT. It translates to CASSRNQDEAFF.

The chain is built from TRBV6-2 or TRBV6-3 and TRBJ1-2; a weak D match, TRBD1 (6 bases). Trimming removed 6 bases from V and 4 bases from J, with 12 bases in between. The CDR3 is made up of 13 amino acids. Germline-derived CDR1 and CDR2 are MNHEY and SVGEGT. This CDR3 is CASSLQGIYGYTF. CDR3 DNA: TGTGCCAGCAGCTTACAGGGAATCTATGGCTACACCTTC.

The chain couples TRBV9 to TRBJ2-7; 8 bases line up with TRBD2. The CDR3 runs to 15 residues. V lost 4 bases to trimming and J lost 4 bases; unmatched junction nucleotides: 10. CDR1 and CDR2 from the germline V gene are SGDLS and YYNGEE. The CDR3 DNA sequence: TGTGCCAGCAGCCACGGGGCTAGCGGGCCATACGAGCAGTACTTC. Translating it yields CASSHGASGPYEQYF. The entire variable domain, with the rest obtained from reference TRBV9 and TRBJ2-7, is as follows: DSGVTQTPKHLITATGQRVTLRCSPRSGDLSVYWYQQSLDQGLQFLIQYYNGEERAKGNILERFSAQQFPDLHSELNLSSLELGDSALYFCASSHGASGPYEQYFGPGTRLTVT.

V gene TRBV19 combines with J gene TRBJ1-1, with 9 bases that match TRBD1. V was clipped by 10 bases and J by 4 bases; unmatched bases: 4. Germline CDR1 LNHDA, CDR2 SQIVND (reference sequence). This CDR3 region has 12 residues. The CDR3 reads CATTGGVTEAFF. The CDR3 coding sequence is TGTGCCACCACAGGGGGCGTCACTGAAGCTTTCTTT.

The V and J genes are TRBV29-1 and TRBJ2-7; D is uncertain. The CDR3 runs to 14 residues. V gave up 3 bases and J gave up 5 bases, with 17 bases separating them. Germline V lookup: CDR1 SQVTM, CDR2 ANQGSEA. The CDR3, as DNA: TGCAGCGTTGATACTTTGGTCGCAAAGCACGAGCAGTACTTC. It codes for CSVDTLVAKHEQYF.

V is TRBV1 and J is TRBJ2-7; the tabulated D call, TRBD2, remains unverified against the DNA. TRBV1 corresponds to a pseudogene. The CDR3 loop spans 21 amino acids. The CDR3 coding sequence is TGCACCAGCAGCCAAGGGGAGACTAGCGGGGGGGCCTTTTTACCGGAATACGAGCAGTACTTC. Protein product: CTSSQGETSGGAFLPEYEQYF.

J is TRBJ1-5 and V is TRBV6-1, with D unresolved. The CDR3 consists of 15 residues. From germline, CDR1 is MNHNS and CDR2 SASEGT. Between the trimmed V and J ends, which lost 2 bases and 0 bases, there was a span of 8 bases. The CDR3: CASSENWNSNQPQHF. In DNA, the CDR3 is TGTGCCAGCAGTGAAAACTGGAATAGCAATCAGCCCCAGCATTTT.

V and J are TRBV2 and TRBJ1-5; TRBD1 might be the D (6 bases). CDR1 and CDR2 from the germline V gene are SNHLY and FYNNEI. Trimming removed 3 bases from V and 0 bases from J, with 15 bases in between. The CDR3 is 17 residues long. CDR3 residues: CASSEGQGLYSNQPQHF. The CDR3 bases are TGTGCCAGCAGTGAGGGACAAGGACTGTATAGCAATCAGCCCCAGCATTTT. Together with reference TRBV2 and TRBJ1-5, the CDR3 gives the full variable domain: EPEVTQTPSHQVTQMGQEVILRCVPISNHLYFYWYRQILGQKVEFLVSFYNNEISEKSEIFDDQFSVERPDGSNFTLKIRSTKLEDSAMYFCASSEGQGLYSNQPQHFGDGTRLSIL.

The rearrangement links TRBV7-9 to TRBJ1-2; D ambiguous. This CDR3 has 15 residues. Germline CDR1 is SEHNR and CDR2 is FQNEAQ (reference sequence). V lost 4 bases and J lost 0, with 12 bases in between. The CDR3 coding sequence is TGTGCCAGCAGCTCGTTGACGGTTACTAACTATGGCTACACCTTC. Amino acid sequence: CASSSLTVTNYGYTF.

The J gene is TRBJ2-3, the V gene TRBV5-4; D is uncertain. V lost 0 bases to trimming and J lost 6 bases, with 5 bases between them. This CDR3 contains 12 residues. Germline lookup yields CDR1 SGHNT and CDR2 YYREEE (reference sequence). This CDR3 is CASSLGSDTQYF. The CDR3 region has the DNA TGTGCCAGCAGCTTGGGCTCGGATACGCAGTATTTT.

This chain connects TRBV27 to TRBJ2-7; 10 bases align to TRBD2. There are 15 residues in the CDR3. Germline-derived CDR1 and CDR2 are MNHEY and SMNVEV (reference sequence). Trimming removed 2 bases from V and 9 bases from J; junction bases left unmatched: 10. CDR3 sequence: CASSLGGLAPTGQYF. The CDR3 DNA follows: TGTGCCAGCAGTTTAGGGGGACTAGCGCCTACAGGGCAGTACTTC.